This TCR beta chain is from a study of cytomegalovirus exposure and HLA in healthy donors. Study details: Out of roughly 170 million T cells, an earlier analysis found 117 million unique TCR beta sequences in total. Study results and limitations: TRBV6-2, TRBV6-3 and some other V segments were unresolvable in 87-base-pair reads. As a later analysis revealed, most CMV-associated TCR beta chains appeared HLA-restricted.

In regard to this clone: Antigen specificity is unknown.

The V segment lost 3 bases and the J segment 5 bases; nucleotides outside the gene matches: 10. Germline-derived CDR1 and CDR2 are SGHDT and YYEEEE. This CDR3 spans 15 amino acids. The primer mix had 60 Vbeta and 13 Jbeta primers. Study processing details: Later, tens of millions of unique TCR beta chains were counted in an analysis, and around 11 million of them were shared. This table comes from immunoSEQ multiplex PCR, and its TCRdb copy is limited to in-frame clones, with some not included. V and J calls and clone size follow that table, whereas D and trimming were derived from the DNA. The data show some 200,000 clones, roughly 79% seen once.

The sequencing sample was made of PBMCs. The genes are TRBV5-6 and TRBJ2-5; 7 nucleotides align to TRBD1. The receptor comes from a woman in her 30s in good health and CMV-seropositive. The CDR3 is CASSYLGTGVETQYF. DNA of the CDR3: TGTGCCAGCAGCTACCTGGGAACAGGGGTGGAGACCCAGTACTTC.